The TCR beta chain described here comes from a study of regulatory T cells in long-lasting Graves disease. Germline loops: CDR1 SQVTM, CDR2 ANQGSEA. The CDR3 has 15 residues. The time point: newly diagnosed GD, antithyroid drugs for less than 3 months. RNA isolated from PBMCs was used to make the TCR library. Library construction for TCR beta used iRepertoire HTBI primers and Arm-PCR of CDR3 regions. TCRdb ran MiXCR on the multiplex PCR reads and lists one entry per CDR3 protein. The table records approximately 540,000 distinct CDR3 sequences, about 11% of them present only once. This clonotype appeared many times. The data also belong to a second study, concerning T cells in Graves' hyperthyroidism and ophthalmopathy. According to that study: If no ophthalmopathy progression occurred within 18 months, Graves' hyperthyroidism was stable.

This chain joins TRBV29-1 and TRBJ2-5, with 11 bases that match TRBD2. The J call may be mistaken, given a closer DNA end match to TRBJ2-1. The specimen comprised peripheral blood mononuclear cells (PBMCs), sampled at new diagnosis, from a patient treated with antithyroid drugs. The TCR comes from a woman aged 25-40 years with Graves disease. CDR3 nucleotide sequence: TGCAGCGTTGAGGGGGGGACTAGCGGCCTCTGGGAGCAGTTCTTC. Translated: CSVEGGTSGLWEQFF.